Below are 4 T cell receptor beta chains sequenced from a single sample in a study of Graves' ophthalmopathy and Graves' hyperthyroidism. The authors amplified TCR beta CDR3 regions from RNA transcripts. First-round RT-PCR with HTBI primers preceded a second-round multiplex PCR. TCRdb passed the multiplex PCR reads through MiXCR, listing each CDR3 protein once. Among fewer than 400,000 distinct CDR3 sequences listed, approximately 16% were seen once. The specimen was peripheral blood. These receptors all stem from a woman aged 18-35 years with Graves' ophthalmopathy.

This chain joins TRBV6-2 or TRBV6-3 and TRBJ2-5; 9 bases fit TRBD2. CDR1 MNHEY and CDR2 SVGEGT come from the germline V gene. Trimming took 0 bases from V and 4 from J; bases not matched to a gene: 15. CDR3 length: 19 amino acids. CDR3 amino acids: CASSYSSGGRKTSGETQYF. CDR3 nucleotides: TGTGCCAGCAGTTACTCGTCCGGGGGGCGCAAGACTAGCGGAGAGACCCAGTACTTC.

This clonotype occurred many times. V usage is TRBV6-2 or TRBV6-3 and J usage is TRBJ1-5; 8 nucleotides align to TRBD1. This CDR3 has 15 amino acids. Germline CDR1 and CDR2: MNHEY and SVGEGT. V lost 2 bases to trimming and J lost 6 bases; unmatched junction nucleotides: 6. The CDR3 loop reads CASSYLGQGGQPQHF. The CDR3 nucleotides read TGTGCCAGCAGTTACCTCGGACAGGGTGGTCAGCCCCAGCATTTT.

This clonotype was counted between two and nine times. This may be a read error, as it is one base from a much larger clone. This chain connects TRBV30 to TRBJ2-7, with 7 bases identical to TRBD1. Trimming at V came to 7 bases and at J to 3 bases, leaving 9 bases not matched to a gene. The CDR3 loop spans 13 amino acids. Germline V CDR1 and CDR2: GTSNPN, SVGIG (reference sequence). The DNA for the CDR3 is TGTGCCTACGTCTGGGACAGCGACTACGAGCAGTACTTC. The encoded protein is CAYVWDSDYEQYF.

This clonotype was seen ten or more times. The chain uses TRBV19 and TRBJ1-6; a weak D match, TRBD1 (6 bases). The CDR3 is 14 residues long. Per the germline V gene, CDR1 is LNHDA and CDR2 is SQIVND (reference sequence). With 6 bases removed from V and 6 bases from J, the gap between germline ends came to 12 bases. The DNA for the CDR3 is TGTGCCAGTAGCTACGGGACATCTAATTCACCCCTCCACTTT. Translation: CASSYGTSNSPLHF.